This TCR beta chain was captured by sequencing in a study of T-cell memory formation after mild COVID-19. This clonotype was picked up a small number of times. TCRdb independently ran MiXCR on the 5' RACE reads; one entry per CDR3 protein. The sample holds some 190,000 distinct CDR3 sequences, 16% seen once. The sample taken for sequencing was PBMCs or a T cell subset sorted from them (not recorded which). The TCR comes from an adult woman who had mild COVID-19 (a few samples of this study predate the infection). Cell type and time point are not known.

The CDR3 region is CSAPEGRVKGEAFF. CDR3 coding DNA: TGCAGTGCTCCGGAGGGACGGGTGAAGGGTGAAGCTTTCTTT. V usage is TRBV20-1 and J usage is TRBJ1-1; perhaps TRBD1 as D (5 bases). The CDR3 sequence is 14 residues long. The V gene lost 5 bases and the J gene lost 7 bases, with 20 bases spanning the gap. The germline V gene encodes CDR1 DFQATT and CDR2 SNEGSKA (reference sequence).